A single sample is the source of the 15 T cell receptor beta chains below, sequenced in a study of shared clonotypes between healthy human individuals. Sequencing was performed with immunoSEQ multiplex PCR; in TCRdb, only in-frame clones are kept and a portion is missing. Among some 1,600,000 clones listed, 98% were seen once. Sequences were obtained from naive CD4+ T cells sorted from blood. Documented subset: CD45RA+ positively selected. The receptors originated from a man aged 25 to 40 in good health.

This chain links TRBV28 with TRBJ1-1, with TRBD1 matching 7 bases. The germline V gene encodes CDR1 MDHEN and CDR2 SYDVKM. This CDR3 contains 13 residues. J gave up 6 bases and V 6 bases, and 7 bases lay outside the gene matches. In nucleotides, the CDR3 is TGTGCCAGCAGCATACAGGGGTCCGCTGAAGCTTTCTTT. Its protein is CASSIQGSAEAFF.

J is TRBJ2-1 and V is TRBV28; D not certain. The V end lost 2 bases, the J end lost 7 bases, and 15 bases lay between the germline ends. There are 15 residues in the CDR3. Germline V gene sequence: CDR1 MDHEN, CDR2 SYDVKM. The CDR3 is CASSLAKTKWNEQFF. CDR3 DNA: TGTGCCAGCAGTTTAGCAAAGACAAAGTGGAATGAGCAGTTCTTC. Full variable domain (rest looked up from reference TRBV28 and TRBJ2-1): DVKVTQSSRYLVKRTGEKVFLECVQDMDHENMFWYRQDPGLGLRLIYFSYDVKMKEKGDIPEGYSVSREKKERFSLILESASTNQTSMYLCASSLAKTKWNEQFFGPGTRLTVL.

The CDR3 loop is CASRKHIAGVPYEQYF. The CDR3 DNA reads TGCGCCAGCAGGAAACATATAGCGGGAGTGCCCTACGAGCAGTACTTC. The rearrangement joins TRBV10-2 to TRBJ2-7; 9 bases are a match to TRBD2. The CDR3 loop spans 16 amino acids. V shed 6 bases, J shed 2 bases, and the junction held 11 bases outside the gene matches. Germline V CDR1 and CDR2: WSHSY, SAAADI.

In its sample, this clone was seen once. This chain uses TRBV29-1 with TRBJ2-2; 10 bases are a match to TRBD2. Germline CDR1 and CDR2: SQVTM and ANQGSEA. V lost 5 bases, J lost 8 bases, and 2 bases stayed unmatched. The CDR3 sequence is 12 residues long. As DNA, the CDR3 is TGCAGCGTTACTAGCGGGATGGGGGAGCTGTTTTTT. It translates to CSVTSGMGELFF.

The chain joins TRBV7-2 to TRBJ1-2; D unresolved. V lost 3 bases to trimming and J lost 5 bases, with 13 bases between them. Germline CDR1 SGHTA, CDR2 FQGNSA. This CDR3 has 14 amino acids. The CDR3 protein is CASSFQTGSYGYTF. In DNA, the CDR3 is TGTGCCAGCAGCTTCCAGACTGGGTCGTATGGCTACACCTTC.

The genes are TRBV5-1 and TRBJ2-1; 10 nucleotides agree with TRBD2. The germline V gene encodes CDR1 SGHRS and CDR2 YFSETQ. CDR3 size: 15 residues. After removal of 3 bases from V and 4 bases from J, the junction contained 4 bases not matched to a gene. The CDR3 DNA reads as TGCGCCAGCAGCTGGACTAGCGGAGATTACAATGAGCAGTTCTTC. Protein product: CASSWTSGDYNEQFF.

The rearrangement uses TRBV5-1 and TRBJ2-1; 9 bases fit TRBD2. The CDR3 contains 16 residues. V shed 1 base, J shed 8 bases, and the junction held 10 bases outside the gene matches. Per the germline V gene, CDR1 is SGHRS and CDR2 is YFSETQ. The CDR3 loop is CASSLRTSGRSDEQFF. DNA of the CDR3: TGCGCCAGCAGCTTGAGGACGAGCGGGAGGTCGGATGAGCAGTTCTTC.

The chain links TRBV2 to TRBJ1-2; 7 nucleotides agree with TRBD1. The CDR3 is made up of 17 amino acids. V shed 7 bases, J shed 1 base, and the junction held 15 bases outside the gene matches. Germline CDR1 is SNHLY and CDR2 is FYNNEI. In nucleotides, the CDR3 is TGTGCCAGCACTCCGAGGGGGACAGCGACTTATAACTATGGCTACACCTTC. Amino acids: CASTPRGTATYNYGYTF.

The V and J genes are TRBV29-1 and TRBJ2-3; 8 bases agree with TRBD1. V trimming: 3 bases; J trimming: 3 bases; junction bases outside the gene matches: 2. The germline V gene has CDR1 SQVTM and CDR2 ANQGSEA. The CDR3 loop spans 13 amino acids. DNA for the CDR3: TGCAGCGTTGATCAGGGGGCTACAGATACGCAGTATTTT. This sequence encodes CSVDQGATDTQYF.

V gene TRBV11-2 combines with J gene TRBJ2-1; no clear D. Looked up from germline, CDR1 is SGHAT and CDR2 is FQNNGV. The V gene lost 4 bases and the J gene lost 8 bases, with 18 bases spanning the gap. The CDR3 is 15 amino acids. CDR3: CASSSPLLDGYEQFF. The CDR3 DNA reads TGTGCCAGCAGCTCCCCTCTACTCGACGGGTATGAGCAGTTCTTC.

CDR3 coding DNA: TGTGCCAGCAGCGGACGTGCCTATGGCTACACCTTC. It is translated as CASSGRAYGYTF. The gene calls are TRBV28 and TRBJ1-2; D ambiguous. This CDR3 region has 12 residues. Trimming pared 6 bases from V and 4 bases from J, leaving 9 bases between. Germline V gene sequence: CDR1 MDHEN, CDR2 SYDVKM.

The chain has TRBV6-1 and TRBJ1-2; the D gene is possibly TRBD1 (6 bases). This CDR3 comprises 15 residues. Trimming left V 4 bases short and J 3 bases short, with 15 bases between. From germline, CDR1 is MNHNS and CDR2 SASEGT. CDR3 in DNA: TGTGCCAGCAGTGTCACAGGGTTACTCTACTATGGCTACACCTTC. It translates to CASSVTGLLYYGYTF.

The chain couples TRBV7-9 to TRBJ2-3; tentatively, D is TRBD2 (6 bases). CDR1 is SEHNR, CDR2 FQNEAQ, per germline (reference sequence). This CDR3 region has 15 residues. V lost 6 bases to trimming and J lost 2 bases, with 15 bases between them. CDR3 amino acids: CASRPEGLLTDTQYF. CDR3 nucleotides: TGTGCCAGCAGGCCTGAGGGACTCCTCACAGATACGCAGTATTTT.

The CDR3 DNA reads TGTGCCAGCAGAGAACCGTGGGGTAATACCGGGGAGCTGTTTTTT. The encoded protein is CASREPWGNTGELFF. V gene TRBV7-6 combines with J gene TRBJ2-2; no clear D. The CDR3 is 15 amino acids. V was shortened by 6 bases and J by 5 bases, with 16 bases between the two germline ends. CDR1 and CDR2 from the germline V gene are SGHVS and FNYEAQ.

The genes are TRBV6-1 and TRBJ2-3, with a weak D call TRBD1 (5 bases). This CDR3 is 15 amino acids long. The germline V and J ends were trimmed by 1 base and 6 bases, with 14 bases remaining between them. Per the germline V gene, CDR1 is MNHNS and CDR2 is SASEGT. CDR3 bases: TGTGCCAGCAGTGAAGAGGGGTTAGCTCGTGATACGCAGTATTTT. Its translation: CASSEEGLARDTQYF.